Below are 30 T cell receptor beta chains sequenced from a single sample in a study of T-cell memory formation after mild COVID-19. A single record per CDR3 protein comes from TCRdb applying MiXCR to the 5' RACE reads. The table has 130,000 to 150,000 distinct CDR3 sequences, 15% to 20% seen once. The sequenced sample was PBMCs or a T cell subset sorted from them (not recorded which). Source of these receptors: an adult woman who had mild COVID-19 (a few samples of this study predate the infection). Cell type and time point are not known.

The CDR3 nucleotides read TGCGCCAGCAGCTTGGCGGCCGGAAACTACGAGCAGTACTTC. Its translation: CASSLAAGNYEQYF. The chain employs TRBV5-1 and TRBJ2-7; no definite D call. This CDR3 is 14 amino acids long. The V gene's germline CDR1 is SGHRS and CDR2 YFSETQ. V was cut by 0 bases and J by 3 bases, with 10 bases left in between.

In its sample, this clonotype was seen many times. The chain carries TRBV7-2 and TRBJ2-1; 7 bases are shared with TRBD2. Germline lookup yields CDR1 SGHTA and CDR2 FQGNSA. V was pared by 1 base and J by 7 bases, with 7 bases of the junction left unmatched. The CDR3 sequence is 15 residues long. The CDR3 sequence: CASSLGLAGPNEQFF. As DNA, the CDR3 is TGTGCCAGCAGCTTAGGACTAGCTGGCCCGAATGAGCAGTTCTTC.

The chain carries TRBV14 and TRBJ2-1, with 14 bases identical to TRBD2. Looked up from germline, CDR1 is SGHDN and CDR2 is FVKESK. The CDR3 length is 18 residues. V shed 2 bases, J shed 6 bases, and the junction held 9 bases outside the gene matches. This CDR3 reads CASSQLFGLAGGPNEQFF. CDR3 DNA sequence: TGTGCCAGCAGCCAACTCTTTGGACTAGCGGGAGGCCCCAATGAGCAGTTCTTC. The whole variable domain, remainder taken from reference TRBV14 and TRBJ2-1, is EAGVTQFPSHSVIEKGQTVTLRCDPISGHDNLYWYRRVMGKEIKFLLHFVKESKQDESGMPNNRFLAERTGGTYSTLKVQPAELEDSGVYFCASSQLFGLAGGPNEQFFGPGTRLTVL.

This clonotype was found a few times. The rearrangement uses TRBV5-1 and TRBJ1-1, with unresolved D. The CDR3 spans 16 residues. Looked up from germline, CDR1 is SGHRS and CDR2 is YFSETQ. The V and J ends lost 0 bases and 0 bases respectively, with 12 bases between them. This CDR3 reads CASSLEAVRMNTEAFF. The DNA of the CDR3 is TGCGCCAGCAGCTTGGAGGCAGTCCGGATGAACACTGAAGCTTTCTTT.

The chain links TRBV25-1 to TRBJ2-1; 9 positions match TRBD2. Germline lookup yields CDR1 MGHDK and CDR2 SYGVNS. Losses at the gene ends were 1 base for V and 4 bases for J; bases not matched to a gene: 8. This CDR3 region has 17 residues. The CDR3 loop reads CASSESGGGARYNEQFF. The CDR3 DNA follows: TGTGCCAGCAGTGAATCCGGCGGGGGGGCGAGGTACAATGAGCAGTTCTTC.

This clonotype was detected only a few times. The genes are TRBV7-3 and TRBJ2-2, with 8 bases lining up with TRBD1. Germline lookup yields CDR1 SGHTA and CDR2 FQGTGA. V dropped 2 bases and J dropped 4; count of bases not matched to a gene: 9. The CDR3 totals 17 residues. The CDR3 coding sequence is TGTGCCAGCAGCTTAGTTGGCAGGGGGCGCGGCACCGGGGAGCTGTTTTTT. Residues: CASSLVGRGRGTGELFF.

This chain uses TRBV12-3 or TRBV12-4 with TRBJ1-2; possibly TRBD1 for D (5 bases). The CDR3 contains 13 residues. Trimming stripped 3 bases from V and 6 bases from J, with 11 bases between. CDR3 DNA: TGTGCCAGCAGTTTTCAGGGTGGGCATGGCTACACCTTC. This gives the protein CASSFQGGHGYTF.

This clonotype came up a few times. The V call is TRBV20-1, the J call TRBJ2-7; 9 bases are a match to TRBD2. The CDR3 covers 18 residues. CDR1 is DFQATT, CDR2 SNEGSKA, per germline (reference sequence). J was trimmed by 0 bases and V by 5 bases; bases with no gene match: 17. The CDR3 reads CSASEGAASGASSYEQYF. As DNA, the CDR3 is TGCAGTGCTTCAGAAGGGGCTGCTAGCGGGGCTAGCTCCTACGAGCAGTACTTC.

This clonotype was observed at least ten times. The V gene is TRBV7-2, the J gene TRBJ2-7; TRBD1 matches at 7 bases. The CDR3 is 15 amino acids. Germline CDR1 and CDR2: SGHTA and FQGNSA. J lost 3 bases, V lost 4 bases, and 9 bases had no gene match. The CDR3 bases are TGTGCCAGCAGCTCAAAGGGACAGTCTGGCTACGAGCAGTACTTC. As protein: CASSSKGQSGYEQYF.

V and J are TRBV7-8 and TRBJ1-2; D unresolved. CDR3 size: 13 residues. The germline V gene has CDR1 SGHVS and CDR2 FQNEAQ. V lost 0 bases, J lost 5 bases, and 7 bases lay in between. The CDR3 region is CASSLAPDYGYTF. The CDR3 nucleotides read TGTGCCAGCAGCTTAGCACCGGATTATGGCTACACCTTC.

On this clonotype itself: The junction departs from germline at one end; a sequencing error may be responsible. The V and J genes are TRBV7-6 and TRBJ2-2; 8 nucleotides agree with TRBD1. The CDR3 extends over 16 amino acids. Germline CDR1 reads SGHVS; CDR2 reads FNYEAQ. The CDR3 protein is CASKQGQARNTGELIF. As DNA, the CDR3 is TGTGCCAGCAAGCAGGGACAGGCGAGGAACACCGGGGAGCTGATTTTT.

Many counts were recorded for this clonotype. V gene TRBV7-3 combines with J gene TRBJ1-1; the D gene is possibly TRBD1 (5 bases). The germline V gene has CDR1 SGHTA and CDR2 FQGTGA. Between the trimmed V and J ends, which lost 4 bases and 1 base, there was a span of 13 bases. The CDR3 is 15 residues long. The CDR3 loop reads CASSSAGLGNTEAFF. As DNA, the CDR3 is TGTGCCAGCAGCTCGGCGGGACTCGGGAACACTGAAGCTTTCTTT.

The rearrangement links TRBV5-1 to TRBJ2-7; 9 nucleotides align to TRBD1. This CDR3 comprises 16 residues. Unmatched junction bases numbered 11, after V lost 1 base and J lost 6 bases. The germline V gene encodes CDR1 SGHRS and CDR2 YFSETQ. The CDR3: CASSLRPGQGKGEQYF. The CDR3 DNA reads TGCGCCAGCAGCTTGAGACCGGGACAGGGCAAGGGCGAGCAGTACTTC.

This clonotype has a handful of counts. Written as DNA, the CDR3 is TGTGCCAGCACCCTAAACGGGCCTTATGGCTACACCTTC. Its translation is CASTLNGPYGYTF. The chain recombines TRBV12-3 or TRBV12-4 with TRBJ1-2; D remains ambiguous. The CDR3 spans 13 residues. The V and J ends lost 7 bases and 5 bases respectively, with 14 bases between them.

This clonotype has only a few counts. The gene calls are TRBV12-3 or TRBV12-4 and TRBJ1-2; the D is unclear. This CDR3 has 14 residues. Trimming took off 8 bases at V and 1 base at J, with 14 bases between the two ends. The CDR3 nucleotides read TGTGCCAGCTGCGCCAACCCCTTTAACTATGGCTACACCTTC. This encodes CASCANPFNYGYTF.

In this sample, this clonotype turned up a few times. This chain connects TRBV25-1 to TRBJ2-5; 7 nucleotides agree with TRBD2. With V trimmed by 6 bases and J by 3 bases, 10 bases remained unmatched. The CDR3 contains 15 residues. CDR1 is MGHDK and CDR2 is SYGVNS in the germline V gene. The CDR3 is CASSYFGAGEETQYF. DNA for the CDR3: TGTGCCAGCAGCTACTTCGGGGCGGGAGAAGAGACCCAGTACTTC.

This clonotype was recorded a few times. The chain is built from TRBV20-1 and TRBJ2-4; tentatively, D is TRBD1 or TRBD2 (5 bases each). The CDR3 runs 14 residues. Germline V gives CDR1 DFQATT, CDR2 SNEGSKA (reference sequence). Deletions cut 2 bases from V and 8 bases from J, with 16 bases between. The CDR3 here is CSARPQGPGYIQYF. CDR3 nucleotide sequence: TGCAGTGCTAGACCTCAGGGACCGGGGTACATTCAGTACTTC.

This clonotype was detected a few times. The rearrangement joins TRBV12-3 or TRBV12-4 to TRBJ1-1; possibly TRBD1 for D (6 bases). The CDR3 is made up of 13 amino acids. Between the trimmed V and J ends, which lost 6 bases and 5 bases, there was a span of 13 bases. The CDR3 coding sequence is TGTGCCAGCAGAACGGACAGTCGGACTGAAGCTTTCTTT. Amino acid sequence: CASRTDSRTEAFF.

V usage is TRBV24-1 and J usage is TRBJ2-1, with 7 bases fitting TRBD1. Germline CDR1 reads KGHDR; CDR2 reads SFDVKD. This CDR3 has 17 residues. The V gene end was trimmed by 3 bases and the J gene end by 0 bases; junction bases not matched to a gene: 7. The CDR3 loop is CATSDIKQGSSYNEQFF. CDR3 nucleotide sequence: TGTGCCACCAGTGATATTAAACAGGGGAGCTCCTACAATGAGCAGTTCTTC.

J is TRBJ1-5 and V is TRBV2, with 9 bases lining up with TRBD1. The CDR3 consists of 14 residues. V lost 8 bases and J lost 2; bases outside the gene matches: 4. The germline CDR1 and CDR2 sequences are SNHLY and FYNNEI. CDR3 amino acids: CASADRGRNQPQHF. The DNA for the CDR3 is TGTGCCAGCGCGGACAGGGGTCGCAATCAGCCCCAGCATTTT.

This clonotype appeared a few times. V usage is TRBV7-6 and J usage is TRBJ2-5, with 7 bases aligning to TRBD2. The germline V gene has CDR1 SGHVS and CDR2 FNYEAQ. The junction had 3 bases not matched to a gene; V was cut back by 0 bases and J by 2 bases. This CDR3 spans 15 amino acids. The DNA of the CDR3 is TGTGCCAGCAGCTTAGCGGGGGGGAGGCAAGAGACCCAGTACTTC. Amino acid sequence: CASSLAGGRQETQYF.

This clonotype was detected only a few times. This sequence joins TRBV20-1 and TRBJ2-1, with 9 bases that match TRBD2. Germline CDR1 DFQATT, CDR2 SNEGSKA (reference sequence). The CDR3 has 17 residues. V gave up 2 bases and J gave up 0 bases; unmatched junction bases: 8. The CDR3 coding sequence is TGCAGTGCTAGAAGGGTGGCGGGAGGGAGCTCCTACAATGAGCAGTTCTTC. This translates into CSARRVAGGSSYNEQFF.

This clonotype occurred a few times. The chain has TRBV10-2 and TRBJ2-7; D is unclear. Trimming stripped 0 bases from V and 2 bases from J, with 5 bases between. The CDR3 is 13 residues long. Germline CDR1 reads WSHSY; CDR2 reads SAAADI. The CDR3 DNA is TGCGCCAGCAGTGAGTCAAAGACCTACGAGCAGTACTTC. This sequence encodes CASSESKTYEQYF.

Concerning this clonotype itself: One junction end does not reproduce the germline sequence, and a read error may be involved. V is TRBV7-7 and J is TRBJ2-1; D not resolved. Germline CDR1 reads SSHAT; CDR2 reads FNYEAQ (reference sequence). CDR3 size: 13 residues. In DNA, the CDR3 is TGTGCTAGCAGCTTAGACCGGGTCAATGAGCAGTTCTTC. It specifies CASSLDRVNEQFF.

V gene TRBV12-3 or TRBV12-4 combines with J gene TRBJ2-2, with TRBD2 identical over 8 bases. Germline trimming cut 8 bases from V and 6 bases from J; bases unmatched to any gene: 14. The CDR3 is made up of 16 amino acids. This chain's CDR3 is CASGIPIAGIPGELFF. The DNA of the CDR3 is TGTGCCAGCGGAATCCCCATAGCGGGAATACCCGGGGAGCTGTTTTTT.

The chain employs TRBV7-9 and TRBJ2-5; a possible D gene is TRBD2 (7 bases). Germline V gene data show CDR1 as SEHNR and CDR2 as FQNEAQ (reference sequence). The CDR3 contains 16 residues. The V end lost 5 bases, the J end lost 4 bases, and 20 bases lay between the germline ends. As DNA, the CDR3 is TGTGCCAGCAGCCCTCTTGGGCGGGGGCCCGCAGAGACCCAGTACTTC. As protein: CASSPLGRGPAETQYF.

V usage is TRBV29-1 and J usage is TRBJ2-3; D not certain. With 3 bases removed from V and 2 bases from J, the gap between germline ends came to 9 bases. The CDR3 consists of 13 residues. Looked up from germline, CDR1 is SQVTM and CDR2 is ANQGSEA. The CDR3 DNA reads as TGCAGCGTTGATAGAGGAAACACAGATACGCAGTATTTT. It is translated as CSVDRGNTDTQYF.

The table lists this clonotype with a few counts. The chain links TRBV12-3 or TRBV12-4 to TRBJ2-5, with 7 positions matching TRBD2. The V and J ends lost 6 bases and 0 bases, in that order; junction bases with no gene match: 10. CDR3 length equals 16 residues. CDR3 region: CASRPGLAEYQETQYF. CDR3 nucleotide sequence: TGTGCCAGCAGACCTGGGCTAGCGGAGTACCAAGAGACCCAGTACTTC.

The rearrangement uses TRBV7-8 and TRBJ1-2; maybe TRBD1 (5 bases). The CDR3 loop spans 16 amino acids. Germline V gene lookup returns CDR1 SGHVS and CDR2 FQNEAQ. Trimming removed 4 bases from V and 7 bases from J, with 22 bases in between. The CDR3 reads CASSYRDSSLVSGYTF. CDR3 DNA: TGTGCCAGCAGCTACCGGGACTCCTCGCTAGTAAGTGGCTACACCTTC.

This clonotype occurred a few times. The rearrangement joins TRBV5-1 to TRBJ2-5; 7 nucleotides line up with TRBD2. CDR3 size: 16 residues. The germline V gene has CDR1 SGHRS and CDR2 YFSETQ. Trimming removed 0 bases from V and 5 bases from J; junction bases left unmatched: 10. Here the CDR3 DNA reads TGCGCCAGCAGCTTGGCCAGCGTCGGGGGGAAGGAGACCCAGTACTTC. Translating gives CASSLASVGGKETQYF.